Detailed here is one T cell receptor beta chain. This clone has only a few counts. There is no known antigen for this receptor. Base qualities were left out, and no much larger clone turns up one base away. V gives up 8 bases and J gives up 7 bases, and the segment between their germline ends measures 5 bases. The CDR3 starts with the cysteine, ends with the phenylalanine, and has 10 residues. The only DNA kept is the CDR3, 30 bases in frame from the first base. For CDR1 and CDR2, the germline V gene lists SNHLY and FYNNEI. The library was obtained by the immunoSEQ multiplex PCR assay. As for how the authors treated the data: Repertoires were summarized in terms of richness and clonality, and significantly expanded and contracted clones between pre- and post-therapy samples were identified. In its TCRdb copy, this immuneACCESS table keeps in-frame sequences only and misses some clones. Where compared with another copy, unresolved V genes explain less than half of these, and the others have no known cause. Clone size and V and J calls were adopted from that table, with D and trimming inferred from the DNA. Within this sample are 17,000 or so clones, with around 77% of them counted one time only. The ten largest clones take up around 7.8% of the sample.

The label giving this sample's time point can be read as: at surgical resection after neoadjuvant nivolumab +/- ipilimumab. Samples were obtained from the phase 2 randomized NEOSTAR trial, in which neoadjuvant nivolumab or nivolumab plus ipilimumab followed by surgery was tested in operable NSCLC. This entry comes from a study of neoadjuvant nivolumab and ipilimumab in lung cancer (dated by TCRdb to the early 2020s). Broadly, across the study: Nivolumab was given at 3 mg/kg intravenously on days 1, 15 and 29, and the combination arm added ipilimumab 1 mg/kg on day 1 only. The trial treated approximately 43 patients with operable NSCLC: around 23 were randomized to nivolumab monotherapy and about 20 to nivolumab plus ipilimumab. TCR repertoires were compared between pretherapy (baseline) peripheral blood and tumors resected at surgery after neoadjuvant immune checkpoint blockade. Matched pretherapy and resected tumor pairs were analyzed from seven patients, of whom four had been treated with nivolumab and three with nivolumab plus ipilimumab. The primary endpoint of the trial was the rate of major pathologic response (MPR) in the intention-to-treat population of each study arm.

Broader findings and caveats from the paper: A small number of samples underwent TCR sequencing. A positive correlation was observed between pretherapy blood TCR richness and richness in tumors resected after neoadjuvant therapy (Spearman R of about 0.8). TCR richness and clonality were greater in resected tumors than in tumor-adjacent uninvolved lung, and increases were seen in more dual-therapy-treated tumors. No significant correlation was found between TCR clonality and pathologic tumor regression, and only one major-pathologic-response sample was available for the clonality analysis. From pretherapy to surgery, tumor T-cell richness and clonality increased in three of three dual-therapy tumors but in only two of four nivolumab-treated tumors.

The sequence was collected from an adult with non-small cell lung cancer. Specimen: tumor tissue, collected after neoadjuvant nivolumab, alone or with ipilimumab, at or shortly before surgery. This chain is built from TRBV2 and TRBJ1-4; no confident D gene assignment can be made. The CDR3 in this case is CASEGEKLFF. The nucleotide sequence reads as follows: TGTGCCAGCGAGGGTGAAAAACTGTTTTTT.